This TCR beta chain is drawn from a study of CD8 T cells in Susac syndrome. TEMRA cells were FACS-enriched, with CD8+ and CD4+ T cells isolated negatively. Reverse transcription of 0.5 to 1 ug RNA was carried out with random hexamers. Across 54 Vbeta and 13 Jbeta, TCR beta CDR3 was amplified with immunoSEQ multiplex PCR. TCRdb called the immunoSEQ multiplex PCR reads again in MiXCR, with one record for every CDR3 protein. The table records 160,000 or so distinct CDR3 sequences, less than 95% of them present only once. CDR1 is SNHLY, CDR2 FYNNEI, per germline. Trimming removed 4 bases from V and 3 bases from J, with 14 bases in between. CDR3 length: 15 residues.

The sequence was collected from a human donor with multiple sclerosis. The chain is built from TRBV2 and TRBJ2-3, with D perhaps being TRBD1 or TRBD2 (5 bases each). Sequencing input: CD4+ T cells from PBMCs. CDR3 loop: CASSGGQPGTDTQYF. The DNA for the CDR3 is TGTGCCAGCAGTGGGGGCCAGCCGGGAACAGATACGCAGTATTTT.